This is a list of T cell receptor beta chains from one sample in a study of T cell repertoires in cytomegalovirus infection. TCRdb reprocessed the reads with MiXCR, giving one entry per CDR3 protein. The sample has around 740,000 distinct CDR3 sequences; 35% to 40% are singletons. Sequencing was carried out using PBMCs. The receptors here all came from a human donor in good health (CMV status not recorded). Some clones in this sample may be carry-over from other donors' samples. CDR3s include the opening cysteine and the closing phenylalanine or tryptophan. The D gene is left open where the match is weak. Clone size is stated in some rows and not others, as once, few, many or a class when expanded.

D gene: TRBD1; CDR3 length: 13; V gene: TRBV10-3; J gene: TRBJ1-5; clone size: -; CDR3 DNA: TGTGCCATCAGTGGGACAGGGAGTCAGCCCCAGCATTTT; CDR3 protein: CAISGTGSQPQHF
D gene: -; CDR3 length: 14; V gene: TRBV7-9; J gene: TRBJ2-7; clone size: many; CDR3 DNA: TGTGCCAGCAGCTTTTGGGACATCGCCTACGAGCAGTACTTC; CDR3 protein: CASSFWDIAYEQYF
D gene: TRBD1; CDR3 length: 12; V gene: TRBV7-2; J gene: TRBJ2-1; clone size: many; CDR3 DNA: TGTGCCAGCAGCTTCGGGGACAGGGGACAGTTCTTC; CDR3 protein: CASSFGDRGQFF
D gene: -; CDR3 length: 15; V gene: TRBV7-7; J gene: TRBJ2-1; clone size: many; CDR3 DNA: TGTGCTAGCAGCCCAAGCGTTAGCTCCTACAATGAGCAGTTCTTC; CDR3 protein: CASSPSVSSYNEQFF
D gene: TRBD1; CDR3 length: 16; V gene: TRBV2; J gene: TRBJ2-2; clone size: -; CDR3 DNA: TGTGCCAGCAGTTCCGGGACAGGGAGGGACACCGGGGAGCTGTTTTTT; CDR3 protein: CASSSGTGRDTGELFF
D gene: TRBD1; CDR3 length: 13; V gene: TRBV19; J gene: TRBJ1-2; clone size: few; CDR3 DNA: TGTGCCAGTAGTACCCGGGACAGCTATGGCTACACCTTC; CDR3 protein: CASSTRDSYGYTF
D gene: -; CDR3 length: 16; V gene: TRBV25-1; J gene: TRBJ2-7; clone size: -; CDR3 DNA: TGTGCCCGCAGTGAAGGGGGACGGACGAGCTCCTACGAGCAGTACTTC; CDR3 protein: CARSEGGRTSSYEQYF
D gene: -; CDR3 length: 15; V gene: TRBV4-1; J gene: TRBJ1-6; clone size: few; CDR3 DNA: TGCGCCAGCAGCCTGATCGCAGGGGATAATTCACCCCTCCACTTT; CDR3 protein: CASSLIAGDNSPLHF
D gene: -; CDR3 length: 14; V gene: TRBV7-9; J gene: TRBJ1-6; clone size: few; CDR3 DNA: TGTGCCAGCTGCTATAGTGAGGGATATTCACCCCTCCACTTT; CDR3 protein: CASCYSEGYSPLHF
D gene: -; CDR3 length: 18; V gene: TRBV7-6; J gene: TRBJ2-6; clone size: few; CDR3 DNA: TGTGCCAGCAGCTTAACCGCAGGGGCCCTCCGTGGGGCCAACGTCCTGACTTTC; CDR3 protein: CASSLTAGALRGANVLTF
D gene: TRBD1; CDR3 length: 14; V gene: TRBV12-3/TRBV12-4; J gene: TRBJ1-1; clone size: once; CDR3 DNA: TGTGCCAGCAGATGGGACGGACAGGCCACTGAAGCTTTCTTT; CDR3 protein: CASRWDGQATEAFF
D gene: TRBD1; CDR3 length: 16; V gene: TRBV2; J gene: TRBJ1-5; clone size: -; CDR3 DNA: TGTGCCAGCAGTACAGACAGGACAGGGGGCAATCAGCCCCAGCATTTT; CDR3 protein: CASSTDRTGGNQPQHF
D gene: -; CDR3 length: 14; V gene: TRBV5-8; J gene: TRBJ2-7; clone size: many; CDR3 DNA: TGTGCCAGCAGCTTGCGCAGGGGACCCTACGAGCAGTACTTC; CDR3 protein: CASSLRRGPYEQYF
D gene: -; CDR3 length: 17; V gene: TRBV24-1; J gene: TRBJ2-6; clone size: -; CDR3 DNA: TGTGCCACCAGTGAGACAGGCCCGAGCTCTGGGGCCAACGTCCTGACTTTC; CDR3 protein: CATSETGPSSGANVLTF
D gene: TRBD1; CDR3 length: 12; V gene: TRBV25-1; J gene: TRBJ1-2; clone size: once; CDR3 DNA: TGTGCCAACAGTTTACAGGGGCTGGGCTACACCTTC; CDR3 protein: CANSLQGLGYTF
D gene: -; CDR3 length: 18; V gene: TRBV7-9; J gene: TRBJ1-3; clone size: few; CDR3 DNA: TGTGCCAGCAGCTTGGGCAGTGTCGGAGCGGGCTCTGGAAACACCATATATTTT; CDR3 protein: CASSLGSVGAGSGNTIYF
D gene: -; CDR3 length: 19; V gene: TRBV19; J gene: TRBJ2-6; clone size: once; CDR3 DNA: TGTGCCAGTAGTATTAAAGGGCGGGGGCCTCGGGCGGGGGCCAACGTCCTGACTTTC; CDR3 protein: CASSIKGRGPRAGANVLTF
D gene: -; CDR3 length: 15; V gene: TRBV6-1; J gene: TRBJ2-7; clone size: -; CDR3 DNA: TGTGCCAGCAGTTCTCCTACCCTTGGCGCGTACGAGCAGTACTTC; CDR3 protein: CASSSPTLGAYEQYF
D gene: TRBD1; CDR3 length: 15; V gene: TRBV20-1; J gene: TRBJ1-3; clone size: -; CDR3 DNA: TGCAGTGCTGTACCAGGACAGGGGTTCGGAAACACCATATATTTT; CDR3 protein: CSAVPGQGFGNTIYF
D gene: -; CDR3 length: 13; V gene: TRBV19; J gene: TRBJ1-6; clone size: -; CDR3 DNA: TGTGCCAGTAGCGGCGGATTAAATTCACCCCTCCACTTT; CDR3 protein: CASSGGLNSPLHF
D gene: -; CDR3 length: 10; V gene: TRBV6-6; J gene: TRBJ2-2; clone size: -; CDR3 DNA: TGTGCCACCCAGGCCGGGGAGCTGTTTTTT; CDR3 protein: CATQAGELFF
D gene: -; CDR3 length: 13; V gene: TRBV20-1; J gene: TRBJ1-1; clone size: -; CDR3 DNA: TGCAGTGCTAGGCCGTTCGGGGGGACCTGGGCTTTCTTT; CDR3 protein: CSARPFGGTWAFF
D gene: TRBD1; CDR3 length: 13; V gene: TRBV20-1; J gene: TRBJ2-1; clone size: -; CDR3 DNA: TGCAGTGCTCCCAGGACAGGGGGCAATGAGCAGTTCTTC; CDR3 protein: CSAPRTGGNEQFF